The 11 T cell receptor beta chains listed next were all sequenced from one sample in a study of PD-1 blockade in classical Hodgkin lymphoma. Libraries were prepared by immunoSEQ multiplex PCR; TCRdb keeps only in-frame clonotypes and omits some of them. The sample includes roughly 29,000 clones, around 83% seen only once; the top ten take around 2.4%. Specified time point: cycle 4 day 1 (C4D1), after less than seven weeks of nivolumab. Each and every patient relapsed after autologous stem cell transplantation, and patients got differing brentuximab vedotin exposure. Purification of CD4+ T cells from thawed PBMCs was achieved by magnetic negative selection. Material: CD4+ T cells from blood, obtained before the fourth cycle of nivolumab. All receptors come from a human donor with classical Hodgkin lymphoma.

This chain connects TRBV7-9 to TRBJ2-3, with D maybe TRBD2 (6 bases). CDR3 size: 18 residues. V was cut by 1 base and J by 1 base, with 18 bases left in between. The germline gives CDR1 SEHNR, CDR2 FQNEAQ (reference sequence). The CDR3 DNA is TGTGCCAGCAGCTTAGGAGAGAGGAGGGAATCTGGCACAGATACGCAGTATTTT. Encoded protein: CASSLGERRESGTDTQYF.

The chain links TRBV7-2 to TRBJ2-7; D uncertain. Trimming stripped 5 bases from V and 2 bases from J, with 7 bases between. The length of the CDR3 is 12 residues. Germline V CDR1 and CDR2: SGHTA, FQGNSA. DNA for the CDR3: TGTGCCAGCAGCCCTACAACCTACGAGCAGTACTTC. Protein product: CASSPTTYEQYF.

V usage is TRBV5-5 and J usage is TRBJ1-4; 8 bases agree with TRBD1. Per the germline V gene, CDR1 is SGHKS and CDR2 is YYEKEE (reference sequence). V shed 3 bases, J shed 7 bases, and the junction held 8 bases outside the gene matches. This CDR3 is 15 amino acids long. This CDR3 reads CASSWTGRLGEKLFF. The CDR3 region has the DNA TGTGCCAGCAGCTGGACAGGGCGTCTCGGTGAAAAACTGTTTTTT.

The chain uses TRBV28 and TRBJ2-6; D is unresolved. From germline, CDR1 is MDHEN and CDR2 SYDVKM. This CDR3 has 18 residues. The V end lost 4 bases, the J end lost 0 bases, and 16 bases lay between the germline ends. CDR3 amino acids: CASSSLGPYLSGANVLTF. The CDR3 DNA is TGTGCCAGCAGTTCCCTAGGGCCCTACCTCTCTGGGGCCAACGTCCTGACTTTC.

The rearrangement uses TRBV11-2 and TRBJ2-1; tentatively, D is TRBD2 (6 bases). Germline CDR1 and CDR2: SGHAT and FQNNGV. V dropped 1 base and J dropped 2 bases, with 9 bases sitting between them. The CDR3 sequence is 15 residues long. The CDR3 sequence is CASSLVRGPYNEQFF. The CDR3 region has the DNA TGTGCCAGCAGCTTAGTGCGGGGTCCCTACAATGAGCAGTTCTTC. Full variable domain (remainder filled in from reference TRBV11-2 and TRBJ2-1): EAGVAQSPRYKIIEKRQSVAFWCNPISGHATLYWYQQILGQGPKLLIQFQNNGVVDDSQLPKDRFSAERLKGVDSTLKIQPAKLEDSAVYLCASSLVRGPYNEQFFGPGTRLTVL.

This clone showed up just a few times. J is TRBJ1-5 and V is TRBV2; TRBD1 matches at 8 bases. V was clipped by 5 bases and J by 4 bases; unmatched bases: 1. The CDR3 has 13 residues. Germline V gene lookup returns CDR1 SNHLY and CDR2 FYNNEI. CDR3 amino acids: CASSRQGNQPQHF. The DNA for the CDR3 is TGTGCCAGCAGTCGACAGGGGAATCAGCCCCAGCATTTT.

The genes are TRBV7-9 and TRBJ2-1; tentatively, D is TRBD1 or TRBD2 (5 bases each). CDR1 is SEHNR, CDR2 FQNEAQ, per germline (reference sequence). V dropped 5 bases and J dropped 5 bases, with 10 bases sitting between them. CDR3 size: 13 residues. CDR3 DNA sequence: TGTGCCAGCAGCAAGGGACGAGACAATGAGCAGTTCTTC. Its translation: CASSKGRDNEQFF.

Here the CDR3 DNA reads TGTGCCTGGAGTGTACGGGGTGGATGGGAGGGAGCCAAAAACATTCAGTACTTC. It specifies CAWSVRGGWEGAKNIQYF. The V call is TRBV30, the J call TRBJ2-4; 7 bases fit TRBD2. Losses at the gene ends were 0 bases for V and 0 bases for J; bases not matched to a gene: 11. The CDR3 loop spans 18 amino acids. Germline V lookup: CDR1 GTSNPN, CDR2 SVGIG (reference sequence).

This clone has more than one count but fewer than ten. The rearrangement uses TRBV6-1 and TRBJ1-2; possibly TRBD1 for D (6 bases). The CDR3 totals 13 residues. CDR1 is MNHNS, CDR2 SASEGT, per germline. The V end was cut by 8 bases, the J end by 7 bases, with 17 bases between. This chain's CDR3 is CASGDRTEGGYTF. The CDR3 region has the DNA TGTGCCAGCGGCGACAGGACAGAGGGTGGCTACACCTTC.

The rearrangement uses TRBV27 and TRBJ2-7; 9 bases fit TRBD1. The CDR3 is made up of 15 amino acids. V was pared by 5 bases and J by 4 bases, with 9 bases of the junction left unmatched. In germline, CDR1 is MNHEY, CDR2 SMNVEV (reference sequence). As DNA, the CDR3 is TGTGCCAGCAGTCCACCAGGGACAGGGCATTACGAGCAGTACTTC. Translation: CASSPPGTGHYEQYF.

The V and J genes are TRBV30 and TRBJ1-2; D remains unclear. The V gene's germline CDR1 is GTSNPN and CDR2 SVGIG (reference sequence). The CDR3 runs to 15 residues. Trimming removed 4 bases at V and 0 bases at J, with 15 bases between. For the CDR3, the DNA is TGTGCCTGGACCCTCCGCCTCGGAGCTAACTATGGCTACACCTTC. Its translation is CAWTLRLGANYGYTF.